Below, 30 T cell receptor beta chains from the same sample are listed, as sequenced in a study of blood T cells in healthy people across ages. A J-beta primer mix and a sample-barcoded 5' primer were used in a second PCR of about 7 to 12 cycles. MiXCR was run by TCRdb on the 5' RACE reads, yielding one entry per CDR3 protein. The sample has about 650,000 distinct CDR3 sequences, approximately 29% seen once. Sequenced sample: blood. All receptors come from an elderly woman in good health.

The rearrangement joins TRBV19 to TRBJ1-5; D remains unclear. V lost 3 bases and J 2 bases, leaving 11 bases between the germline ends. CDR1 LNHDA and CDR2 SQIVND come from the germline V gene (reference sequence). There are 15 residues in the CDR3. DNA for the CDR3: TGTGCCAGTAGTATTCTGGGGAGTGGCAATCAGCCCCAGCATTTT. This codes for CASSILGSGNQPQHF.

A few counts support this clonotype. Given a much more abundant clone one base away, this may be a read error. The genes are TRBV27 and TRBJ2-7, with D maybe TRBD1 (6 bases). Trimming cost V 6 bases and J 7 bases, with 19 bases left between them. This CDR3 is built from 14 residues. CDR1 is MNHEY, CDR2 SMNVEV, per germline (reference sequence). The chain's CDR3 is CASRSSGAPGEQYF. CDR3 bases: TGTGCCAGCAGGTCGTCAGGGGCCCCTGGGGAGCAGTACTTC.

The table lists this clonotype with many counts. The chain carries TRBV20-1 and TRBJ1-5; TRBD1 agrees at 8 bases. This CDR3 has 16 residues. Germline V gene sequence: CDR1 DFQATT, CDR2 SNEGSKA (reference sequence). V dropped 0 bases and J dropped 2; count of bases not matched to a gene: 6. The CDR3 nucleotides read TGCAGTGCTAGAGATCCCGCGGACAGGGGCAATCAGCCCCAGCATTTT. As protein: CSARDPADRGNQPQHF.

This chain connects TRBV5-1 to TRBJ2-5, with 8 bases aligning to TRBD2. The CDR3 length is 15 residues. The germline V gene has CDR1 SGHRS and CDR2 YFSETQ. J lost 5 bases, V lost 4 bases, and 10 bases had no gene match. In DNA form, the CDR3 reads TGCGCCAGCAGCCTGCGGGGGGTCGAGAGGGAGACCCAGTACTTC. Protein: CASSLRGVERETQYF.

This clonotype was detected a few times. The CDR3 nucleotides are TGTGCCAGCAGGGGACAGGGGGACGATCAGCCCCAGCATTTT. It codes for CASRGQGDDQPQHF. V usage is TRBV5-6 and J usage is TRBJ1-5; 11 bases agree with TRBD1. The CDR3 spans 14 residues. CDR1 and CDR2 (germline): SGHDT, YYEEEE. The ends lost 5 bases at V and 5 bases at J; junction bases unmatched: 3.

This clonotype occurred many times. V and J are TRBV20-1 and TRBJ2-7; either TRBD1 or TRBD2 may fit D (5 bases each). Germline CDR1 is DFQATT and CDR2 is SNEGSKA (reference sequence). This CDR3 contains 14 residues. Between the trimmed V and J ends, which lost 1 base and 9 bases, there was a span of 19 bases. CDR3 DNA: TGCAGTGCTAGAGTGGGGCAGGGCGGGCCCCGGCAGTACTTC. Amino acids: CSARVGQGGPRQYF.

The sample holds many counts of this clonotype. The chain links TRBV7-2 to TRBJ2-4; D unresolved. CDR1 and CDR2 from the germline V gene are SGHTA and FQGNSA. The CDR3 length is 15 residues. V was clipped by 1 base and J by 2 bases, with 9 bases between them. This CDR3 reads CASSLVVGSKNIQYF. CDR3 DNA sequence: TGTGCCAGCAGCTTAGTGGTGGGTTCCAAAAACATTCAGTACTTC.

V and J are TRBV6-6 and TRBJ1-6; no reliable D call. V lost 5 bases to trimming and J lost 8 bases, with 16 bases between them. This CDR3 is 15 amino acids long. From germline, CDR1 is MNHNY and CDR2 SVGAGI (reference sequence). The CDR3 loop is CASSPITSEYSPLHF. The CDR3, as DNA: TGTGCCAGCAGTCCAATTACATCCGAGTATTCACCCCTCCACTTT.

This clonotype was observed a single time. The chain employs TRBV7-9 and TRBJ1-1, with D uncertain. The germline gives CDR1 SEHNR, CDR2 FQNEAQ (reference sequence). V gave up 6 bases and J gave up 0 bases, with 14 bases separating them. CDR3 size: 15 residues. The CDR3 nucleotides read TGTGCCAGCAGTTATGGGTACGGCATGAACACTGAAGCTTTCTTT. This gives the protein CASSYGYGMNTEAFF. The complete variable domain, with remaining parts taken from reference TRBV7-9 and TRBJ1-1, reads DTGVSQNPRHKITKRGQNVTFRCDPISEHNRLYWYRQTLGQGPEFLTYFQNEAQLEKSRLLSDRFSAERPKGSFSTLEIQRTEQGDSAMYLCASSYGYGMNTEAFFGQGTRLTVV.

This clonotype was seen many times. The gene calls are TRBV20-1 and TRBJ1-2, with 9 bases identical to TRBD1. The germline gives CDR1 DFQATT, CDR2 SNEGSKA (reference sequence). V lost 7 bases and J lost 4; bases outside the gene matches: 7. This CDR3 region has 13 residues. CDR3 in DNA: TGCAGTGACGGGACAGGGACAGCCTATGGCTACACCTTC. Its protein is CSDGTGTAYGYTF.

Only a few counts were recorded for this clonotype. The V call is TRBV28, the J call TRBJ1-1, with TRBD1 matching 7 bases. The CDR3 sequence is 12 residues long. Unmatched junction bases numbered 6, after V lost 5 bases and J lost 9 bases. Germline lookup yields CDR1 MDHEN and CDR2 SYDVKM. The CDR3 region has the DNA TGTGCCAGCAGTCCGATACAGGGGAAAGCTTTCTTT. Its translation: CASSPIQGKAFF.

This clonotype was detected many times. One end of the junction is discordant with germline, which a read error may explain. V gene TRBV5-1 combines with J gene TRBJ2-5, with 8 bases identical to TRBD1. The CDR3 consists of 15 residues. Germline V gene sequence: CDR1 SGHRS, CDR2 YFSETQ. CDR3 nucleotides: TGTGCCAGCAGTTACGACAGGGGCCGCCAAGAGACCCAGTACTTC. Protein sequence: CASSYDRGRQETQYF.

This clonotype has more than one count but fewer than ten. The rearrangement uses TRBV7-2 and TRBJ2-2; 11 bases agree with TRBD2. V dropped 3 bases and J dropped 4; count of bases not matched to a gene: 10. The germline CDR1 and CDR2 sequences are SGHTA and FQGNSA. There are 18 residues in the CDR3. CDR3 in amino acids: CASSLIAGGPLGTGELFF. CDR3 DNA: TGTGCCAGCAGCTTGATAGCGGGGGGGCCGCTGGGCACCGGGGAGCTGTTTTTT.

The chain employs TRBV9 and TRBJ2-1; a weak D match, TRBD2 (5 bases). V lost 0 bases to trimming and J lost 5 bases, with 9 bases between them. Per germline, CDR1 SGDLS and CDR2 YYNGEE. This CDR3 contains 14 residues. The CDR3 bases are TGTGCCAGCAGCGTAGTAGCTAGCAACAATGAGCAGTTCTTC. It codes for CASSVVASNNEQFF.

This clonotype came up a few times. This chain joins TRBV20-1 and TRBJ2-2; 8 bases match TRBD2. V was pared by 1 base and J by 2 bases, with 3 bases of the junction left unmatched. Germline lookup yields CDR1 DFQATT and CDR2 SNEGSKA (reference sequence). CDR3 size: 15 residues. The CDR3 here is CSARAGGLNTGELFF. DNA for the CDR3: TGCAGTGCTAGAGCGGGGGGGCTTAACACCGGGGAGCTGTTTTTT.

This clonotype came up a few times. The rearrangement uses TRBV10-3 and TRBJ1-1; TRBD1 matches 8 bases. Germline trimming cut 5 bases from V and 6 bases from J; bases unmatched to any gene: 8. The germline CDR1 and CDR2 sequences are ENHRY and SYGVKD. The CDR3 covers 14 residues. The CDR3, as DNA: TGTGCCATCAGTACCGGCAGGGGGCTTCCTGAAGCTTTCTTT. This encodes CAISTGRGLPEAFF.

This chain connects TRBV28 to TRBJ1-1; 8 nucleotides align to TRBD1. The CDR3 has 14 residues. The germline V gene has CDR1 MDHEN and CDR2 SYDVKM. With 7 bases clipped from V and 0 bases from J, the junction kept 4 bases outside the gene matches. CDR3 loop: CASIHRGVNTEAFF. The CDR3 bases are TGTGCCAGCATTCACAGGGGGGTGAACACTGAAGCTTTCTTT.

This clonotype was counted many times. CDR3 sequence reads: CASSEAQSTQYF. CDR3 nucleotides: TGTGCCAGCAGTGAAGCGCAGTCGACCCAGTACTTC. This chain links TRBV2 with TRBJ2-5; the D is unclear. The CDR3 contains 12 residues. CDR1 and CDR2 from the germline V gene are SNHLY and FYNNEI. V dropped 0 bases and J dropped 7 bases, with 6 bases sitting between them.

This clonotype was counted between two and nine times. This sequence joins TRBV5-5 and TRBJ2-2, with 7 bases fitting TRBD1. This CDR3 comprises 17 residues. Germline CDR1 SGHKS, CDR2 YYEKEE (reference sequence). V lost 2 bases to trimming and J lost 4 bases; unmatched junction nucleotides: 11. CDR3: CASSFIPQTGPTGELFF. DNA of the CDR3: TGTGCCAGCAGCTTCATTCCCCAGACAGGGCCCACCGGGGAGCTGTTTTTT.

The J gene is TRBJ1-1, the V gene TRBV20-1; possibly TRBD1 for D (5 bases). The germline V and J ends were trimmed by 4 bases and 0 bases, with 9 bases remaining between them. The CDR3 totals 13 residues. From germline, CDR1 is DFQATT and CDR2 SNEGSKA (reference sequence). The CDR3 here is CSAMGRLNTEAFF. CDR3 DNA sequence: TGCAGTGCTATGGGACGGCTGAACACTGAAGCTTTCTTT.

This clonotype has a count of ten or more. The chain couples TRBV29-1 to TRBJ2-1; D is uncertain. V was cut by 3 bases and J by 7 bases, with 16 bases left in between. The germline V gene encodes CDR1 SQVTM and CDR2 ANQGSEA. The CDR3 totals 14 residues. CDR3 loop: CSVDAGMGMNEQFF. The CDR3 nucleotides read TGCAGCGTTGACGCTGGGATGGGTATGAATGAGCAGTTCTTC.

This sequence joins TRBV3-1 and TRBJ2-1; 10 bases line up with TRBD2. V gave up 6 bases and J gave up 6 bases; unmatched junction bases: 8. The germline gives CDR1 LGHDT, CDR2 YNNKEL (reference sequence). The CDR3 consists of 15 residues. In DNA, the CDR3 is TGTGCCAGCAGTCCTAGCGGGGGCCTGCGCAATGAGCAGTTCTTC. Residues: CASSPSGGLRNEQFF.

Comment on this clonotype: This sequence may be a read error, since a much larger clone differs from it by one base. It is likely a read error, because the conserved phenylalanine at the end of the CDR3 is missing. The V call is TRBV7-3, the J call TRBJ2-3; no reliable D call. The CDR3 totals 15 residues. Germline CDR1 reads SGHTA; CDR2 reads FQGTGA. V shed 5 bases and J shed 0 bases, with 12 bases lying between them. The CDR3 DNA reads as TGTGCCAGCAGCCCCGTCGGACGGAGCACAGATACGCAGTATCTT. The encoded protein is CASSPVGRSTDTQYL.

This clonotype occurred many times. In nucleotides, the CDR3 is TGCAGTGCTGAATCAGGGATGGACACTGAAGCTTTCTTT. Protein: CSAESGMDTEAFF. The genes are TRBV20-1 and TRBJ1-1; tentatively, D is TRBD1 (5 bases). CDR1 DFQATT and CDR2 SNEGSKA come from the germline V gene (reference sequence). Trimming cost V 5 bases and J 3 bases, with 13 bases left between them. CDR3 size: 13 residues.

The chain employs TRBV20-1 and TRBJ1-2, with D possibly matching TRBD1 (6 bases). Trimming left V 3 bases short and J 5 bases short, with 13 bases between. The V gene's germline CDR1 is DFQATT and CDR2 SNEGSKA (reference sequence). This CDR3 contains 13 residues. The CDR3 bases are TGCAGTGCTAGCTCAGGGGAGGATTATGGCTACACCTTC. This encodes CSASSGEDYGYTF.

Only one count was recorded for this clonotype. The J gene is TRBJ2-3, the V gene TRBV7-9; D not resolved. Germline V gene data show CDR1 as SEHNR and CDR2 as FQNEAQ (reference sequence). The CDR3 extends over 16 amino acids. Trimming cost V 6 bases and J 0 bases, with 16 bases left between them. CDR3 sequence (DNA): TGTGCCAGCAGATCCATGGCGGCAGGTAGCACAGATACGCAGTATTTT. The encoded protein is CASRSMAAGSTDTQYF.

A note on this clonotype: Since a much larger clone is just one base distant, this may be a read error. The CDR3 DNA reads TGTGCCGGCAGTGACTCCGGCTATGGCTACACCTTC. It codes for CAGSDSGYGYTF. The chain joins TRBV25-1 to TRBJ1-2; unclear D gene. This CDR3 is built from 12 residues. CDR1 is MGHDK and CDR2 is SYGVNS in the germline V gene.

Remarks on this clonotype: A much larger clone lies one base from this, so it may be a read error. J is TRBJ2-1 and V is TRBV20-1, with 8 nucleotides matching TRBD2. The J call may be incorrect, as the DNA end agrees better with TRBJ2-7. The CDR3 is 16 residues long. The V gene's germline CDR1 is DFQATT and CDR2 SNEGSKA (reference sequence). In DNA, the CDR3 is TGCAGTGCCATCACACTAGCGGATTTCTCCTACAATGAGCAGTACTTC. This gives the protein CSAITLADFSYNEQYF.

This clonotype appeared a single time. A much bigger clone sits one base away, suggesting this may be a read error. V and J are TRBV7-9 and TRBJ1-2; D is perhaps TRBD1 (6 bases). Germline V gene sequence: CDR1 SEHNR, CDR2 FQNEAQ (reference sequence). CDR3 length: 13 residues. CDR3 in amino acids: CTSSRGGLRGYTF. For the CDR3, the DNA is TGTACCAGCAGCCGAGGGGGGCTACGGGGCTACACCTTC.

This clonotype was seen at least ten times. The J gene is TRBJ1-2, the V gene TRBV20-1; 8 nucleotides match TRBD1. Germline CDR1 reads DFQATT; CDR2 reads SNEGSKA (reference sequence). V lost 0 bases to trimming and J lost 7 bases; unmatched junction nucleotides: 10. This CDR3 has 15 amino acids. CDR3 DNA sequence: TGCAGTGCTAGAGATCCGCAGGGGGCAGCTGCTGGCTACACCTTC. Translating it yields CSARDPQGAAAGYTF.